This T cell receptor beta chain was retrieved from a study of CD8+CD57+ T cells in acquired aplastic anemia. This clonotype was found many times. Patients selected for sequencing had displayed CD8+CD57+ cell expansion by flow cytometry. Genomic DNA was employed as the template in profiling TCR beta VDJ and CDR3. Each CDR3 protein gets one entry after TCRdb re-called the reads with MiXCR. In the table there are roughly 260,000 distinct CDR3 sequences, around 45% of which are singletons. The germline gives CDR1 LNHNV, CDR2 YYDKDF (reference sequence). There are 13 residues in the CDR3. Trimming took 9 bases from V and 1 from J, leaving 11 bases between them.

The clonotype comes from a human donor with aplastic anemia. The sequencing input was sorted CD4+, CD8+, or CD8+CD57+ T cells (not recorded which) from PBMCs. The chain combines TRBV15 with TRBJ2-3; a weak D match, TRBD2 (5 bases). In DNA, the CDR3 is TGTGCCACAGCGGAGGTCGGCACAGATACGCAGTATTTT. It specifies CATAEVGTDTQYF.